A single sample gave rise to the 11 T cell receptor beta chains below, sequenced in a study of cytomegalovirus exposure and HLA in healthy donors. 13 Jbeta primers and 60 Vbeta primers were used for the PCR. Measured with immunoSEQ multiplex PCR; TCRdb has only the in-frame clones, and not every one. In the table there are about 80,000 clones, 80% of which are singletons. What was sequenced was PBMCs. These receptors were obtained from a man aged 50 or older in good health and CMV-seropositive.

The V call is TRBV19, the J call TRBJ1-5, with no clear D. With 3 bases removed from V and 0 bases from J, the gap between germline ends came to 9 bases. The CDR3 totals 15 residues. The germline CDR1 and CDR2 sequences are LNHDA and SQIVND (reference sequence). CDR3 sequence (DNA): TGTGCCAGTAGTATTGTGGCGGATAGCAATCAGCCCCAGCATTTT. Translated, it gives CASSIVADSNQPQHF.

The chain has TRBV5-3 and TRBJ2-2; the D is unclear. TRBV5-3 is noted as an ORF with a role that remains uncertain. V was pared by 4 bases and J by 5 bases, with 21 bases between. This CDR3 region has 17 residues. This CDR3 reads CARSNLGAGRSTGELFF. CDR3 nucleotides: TGTGCCAGAAGCAACTTGGGCGCTGGAAGAAGTACCGGGGAGCTGTTTTTT.

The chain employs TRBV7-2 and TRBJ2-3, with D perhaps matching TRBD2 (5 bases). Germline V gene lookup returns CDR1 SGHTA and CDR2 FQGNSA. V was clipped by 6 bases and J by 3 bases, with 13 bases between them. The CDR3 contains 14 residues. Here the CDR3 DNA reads TGTGCCAGCAGGTACAGCGGAATGACAGATACGCAGTATTTT. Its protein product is CASRYSGMTDTQYF.

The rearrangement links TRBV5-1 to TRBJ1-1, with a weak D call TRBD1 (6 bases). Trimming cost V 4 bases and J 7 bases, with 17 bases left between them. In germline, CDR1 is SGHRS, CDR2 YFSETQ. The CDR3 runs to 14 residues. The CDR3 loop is CASSVTAGAREAFF. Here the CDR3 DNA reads TGCGCCAGCAGCGTGACTGCAGGGGCGCGTGAAGCTTTCTTT.

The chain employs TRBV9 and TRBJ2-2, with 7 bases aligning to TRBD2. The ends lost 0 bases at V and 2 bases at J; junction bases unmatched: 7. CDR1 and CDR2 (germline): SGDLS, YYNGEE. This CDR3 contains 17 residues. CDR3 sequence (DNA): TGTGCCAGCAGCGTAGCGTTGGCGGGAGATAACACCGGGGAGCTGTTTTTT. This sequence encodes CASSVALAGDNTGELFF.

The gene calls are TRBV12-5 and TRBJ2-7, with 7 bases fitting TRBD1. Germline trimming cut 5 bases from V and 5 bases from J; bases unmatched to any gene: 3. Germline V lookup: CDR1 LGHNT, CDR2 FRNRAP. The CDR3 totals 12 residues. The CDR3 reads CASGPGTDEQYF. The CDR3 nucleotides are TGTGCTAGTGGTCCGGGGACAGACGAGCAGTACTTC.

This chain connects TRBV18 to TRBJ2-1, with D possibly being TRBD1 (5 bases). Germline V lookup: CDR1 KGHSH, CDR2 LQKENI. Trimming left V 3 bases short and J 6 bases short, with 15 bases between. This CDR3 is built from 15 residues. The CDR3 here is CASSPNQGWGNEQFF. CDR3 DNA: TGTGCCAGCTCACCGAACCAGGGTTGGGGCAATGAGCAGTTCTTC.

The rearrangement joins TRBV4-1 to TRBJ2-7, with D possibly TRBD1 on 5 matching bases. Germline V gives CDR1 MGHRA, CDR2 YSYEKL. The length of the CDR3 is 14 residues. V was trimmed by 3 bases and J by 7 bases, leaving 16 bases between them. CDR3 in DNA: TGCGCCAGCAGCCAGTCGCAGGGTAGTAGGGAGCAGTACTTC. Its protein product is CASSQSQGSREQYF.

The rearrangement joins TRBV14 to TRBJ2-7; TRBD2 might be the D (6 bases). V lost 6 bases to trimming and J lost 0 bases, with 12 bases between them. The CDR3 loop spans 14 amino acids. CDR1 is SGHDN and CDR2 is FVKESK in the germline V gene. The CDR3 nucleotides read TGTGCCAGCAGTGTTGGAGGGAACTCCTACGAGCAGTACTTC. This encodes CASSVGGNSYEQYF.

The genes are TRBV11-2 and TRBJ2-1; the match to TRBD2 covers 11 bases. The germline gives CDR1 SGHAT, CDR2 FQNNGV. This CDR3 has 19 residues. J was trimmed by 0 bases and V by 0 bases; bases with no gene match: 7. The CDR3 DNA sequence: TGTGCCAGCAGCTTAGAGTTCCTAGCGGGAGGCGGCTCCTACAATGAGCAGTTCTTC. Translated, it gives CASSLEFLAGGGSYNEQFF.

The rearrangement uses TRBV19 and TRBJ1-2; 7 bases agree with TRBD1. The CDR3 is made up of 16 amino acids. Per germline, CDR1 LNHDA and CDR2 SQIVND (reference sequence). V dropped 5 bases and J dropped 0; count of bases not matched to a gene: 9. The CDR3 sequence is CASSPGQRLANYGYTF. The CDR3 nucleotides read TGTGCCAGTAGTCCGGGACAGAGGTTGGCTAACTATGGCTACACCTTC.